The 3 T cell receptor beta chains below all came from one sample that was sequenced in a study of blood T cell repertoires in COVID-19 (dated by TCRdb to the early 2020s). The library came from the immunoSEQ multiplex PCR assay. TCRdb mirrors the immuneACCESS table, restricted to in-frame sequences. Some clones are absent from its copies; in checked studies, under half trace to an unresolved V gene, and the reason for the others is unknown. The sample table holds fewer than 400,000 clones, of which around 85% were seen once. The top ten hold approximately 3.6% of the sample. Sequencing was carried out using peripheral blood. The receptors here all came from a woman between 18 and 29 years old with acute or convalescent COVID-19.

The genes are TRBV11-3 and TRBJ1-2, with TRBD1 identical over 12 bases. CDR1 and CDR2 from the germline V gene are SGHNT and YENEEA. This CDR3 has 16 residues. Trimming took 2 bases from V and 7 from J; bases not matched to a gene: 8. The CDR3 spells CASSLPSGQGAGGYTF. CDR3 DNA sequence: TGTGCCAGCAGCTTACCCTCGGGACAGGGGGCGGGTGGCTACACCTTC.

CDR3 in DNA: TGTGCCAGCAGTCTGATCCGTCCGGGACAGTCTACTAATGAAAAACTGTTTTTT. It encodes CASSLIRPGQSTNEKLFF. The chain couples TRBV27 to TRBJ1-4; 7 nucleotides align to TRBD1. Germline V gene lookup returns CDR1 MNHEY and CDR2 SMNVEV (reference sequence). V lost 5 bases, J lost 2 bases, and 14 bases stayed unmatched. The CDR3 is 18 amino acids.

This clone was detected many times. This rearrangement joins TRBV24-1 to TRBJ2-1; 10 bases line up with TRBD1. CDR1 is KGHDR, CDR2 SFDVKD, per germline. The CDR3 extends over 15 amino acids. V gave up 6 bases and J gave up 10 bases; unmatched junction bases: 11. CDR3 sequence reads: CATSLGQGVPTEQFF. The CDR3 DNA is TGTGCCACCAGTCTTGGACAGGGGGTACCCACGGAGCAGTTCTTC.